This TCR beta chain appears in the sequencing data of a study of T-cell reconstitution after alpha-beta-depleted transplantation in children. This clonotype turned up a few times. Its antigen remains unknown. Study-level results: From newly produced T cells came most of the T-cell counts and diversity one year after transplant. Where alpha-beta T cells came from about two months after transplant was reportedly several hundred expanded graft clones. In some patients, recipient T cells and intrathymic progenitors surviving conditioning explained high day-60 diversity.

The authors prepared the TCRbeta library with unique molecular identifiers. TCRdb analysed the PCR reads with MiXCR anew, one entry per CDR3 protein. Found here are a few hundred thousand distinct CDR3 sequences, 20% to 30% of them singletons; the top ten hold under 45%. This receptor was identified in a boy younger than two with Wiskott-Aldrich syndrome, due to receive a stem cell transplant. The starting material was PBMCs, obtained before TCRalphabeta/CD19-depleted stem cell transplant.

CDR3 DNA: TGCAGCGTGGGACGCGGGGACGGTAATGAAAAACTGTTTTTT. Translating gives CSVGRGDGNEKLFF. The chain recombines TRBV29-1 with TRBJ1-4; D is possibly TRBD1 (5 bases). Germline CDR1 is SQVTM and CDR2 is ANQGSEA. The CDR3 is 14 amino acids. Trimming took 6 bases from V and 4 from J, leaving 15 bases between them.